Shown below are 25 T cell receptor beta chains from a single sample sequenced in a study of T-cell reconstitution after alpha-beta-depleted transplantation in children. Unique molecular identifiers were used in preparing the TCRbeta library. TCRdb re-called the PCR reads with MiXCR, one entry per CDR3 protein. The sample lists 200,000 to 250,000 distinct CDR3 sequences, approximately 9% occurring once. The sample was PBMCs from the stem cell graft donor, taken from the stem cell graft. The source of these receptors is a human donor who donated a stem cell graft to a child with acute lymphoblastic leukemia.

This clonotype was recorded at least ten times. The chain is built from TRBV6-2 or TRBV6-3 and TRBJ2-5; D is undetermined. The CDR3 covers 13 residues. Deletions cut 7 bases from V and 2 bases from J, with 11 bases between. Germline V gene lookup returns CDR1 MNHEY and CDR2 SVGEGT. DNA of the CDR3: TGTGCCAGCATGGAATCAGAGCAAGAGACCCAGTACTTC. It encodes CASMESEQETQYF.

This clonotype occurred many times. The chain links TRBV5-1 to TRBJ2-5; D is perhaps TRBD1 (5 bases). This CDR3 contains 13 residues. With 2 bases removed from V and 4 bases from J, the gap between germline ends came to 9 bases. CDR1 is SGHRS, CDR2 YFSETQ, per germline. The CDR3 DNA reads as TGCGCCAGCAGCTTTAGGGGCGCAGAGACCCAGTACTTC. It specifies CASSFRGAETQYF.

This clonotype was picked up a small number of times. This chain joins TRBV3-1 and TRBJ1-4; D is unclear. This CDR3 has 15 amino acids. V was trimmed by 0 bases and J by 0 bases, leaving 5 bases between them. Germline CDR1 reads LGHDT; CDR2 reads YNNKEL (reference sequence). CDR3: CASSQDSATNEKLFF. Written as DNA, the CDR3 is TGTGCCAGCAGCCAAGATTCCGCAACTAATGAAAAACTGTTTTTT.

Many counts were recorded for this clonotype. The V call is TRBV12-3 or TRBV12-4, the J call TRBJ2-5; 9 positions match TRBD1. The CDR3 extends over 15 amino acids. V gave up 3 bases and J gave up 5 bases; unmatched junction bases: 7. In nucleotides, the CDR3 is TGTGCCAGCAGTTTGGGACAGGGAGGTTGGGAGACCCAGTACTTC. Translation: CASSLGQGGWETQYF.

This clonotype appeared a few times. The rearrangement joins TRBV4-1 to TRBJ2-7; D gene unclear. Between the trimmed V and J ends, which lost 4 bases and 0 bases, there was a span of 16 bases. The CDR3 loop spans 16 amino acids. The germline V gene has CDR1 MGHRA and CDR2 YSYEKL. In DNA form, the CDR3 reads TGCGCCAGCAGCCCCAGCTCGGAGCGACACTCCTACGAGCAGTACTTC. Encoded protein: CASSPSSERHSYEQYF.

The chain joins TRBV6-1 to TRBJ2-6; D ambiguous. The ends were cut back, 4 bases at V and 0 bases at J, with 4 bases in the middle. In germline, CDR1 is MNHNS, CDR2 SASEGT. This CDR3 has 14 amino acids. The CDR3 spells CASSGRSGANVLTF. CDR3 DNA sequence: TGTGCCAGCAGTGGCCGCTCTGGGGCCAACGTCCTGACTTTC.

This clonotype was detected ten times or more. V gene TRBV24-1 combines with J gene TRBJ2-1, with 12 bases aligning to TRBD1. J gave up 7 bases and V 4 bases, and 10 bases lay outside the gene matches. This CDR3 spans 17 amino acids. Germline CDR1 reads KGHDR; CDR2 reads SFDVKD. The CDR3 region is CATSEYRDRGRGNEQFF. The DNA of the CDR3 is TGTGCCACCAGTGAGTACCGGGACAGGGGGCGAGGGAATGAGCAGTTCTTC.

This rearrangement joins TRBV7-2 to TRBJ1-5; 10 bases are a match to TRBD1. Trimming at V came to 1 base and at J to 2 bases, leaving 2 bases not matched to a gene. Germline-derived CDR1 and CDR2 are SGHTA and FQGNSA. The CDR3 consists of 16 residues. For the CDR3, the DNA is TGTGCCAGCAGCTTAGGGGACAGGGGCGGCAATCAGCCCCAGCATTTT. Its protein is CASSLGDRGGNQPQHF. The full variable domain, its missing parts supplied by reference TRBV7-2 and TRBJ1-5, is GAGVSQSPSNKVTEKGKDVELRCDPISGHTALYWYRQSLGQGLEFLIYFQGNSAPDKSGLPSDRFSAERTGGSVSTLTIQRTQQEDSAVYLCASSLGDRGGNQPQHFGDGTRLSIL.

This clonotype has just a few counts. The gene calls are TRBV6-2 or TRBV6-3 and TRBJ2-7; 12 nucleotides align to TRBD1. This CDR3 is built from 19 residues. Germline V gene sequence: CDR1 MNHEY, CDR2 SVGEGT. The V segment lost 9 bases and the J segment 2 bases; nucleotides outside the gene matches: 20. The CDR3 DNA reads TGTGCCAGGTGGAAAGTCGGGACAGGGGGCGACCAGGACCCCTACGAGCAGTACTTC. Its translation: CARWKVGTGGDQDPYEQYF.

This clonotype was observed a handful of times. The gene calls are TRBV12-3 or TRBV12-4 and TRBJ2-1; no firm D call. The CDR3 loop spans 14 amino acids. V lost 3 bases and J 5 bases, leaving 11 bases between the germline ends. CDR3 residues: CASSFTWRNNEQFF. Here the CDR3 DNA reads TGTGCCAGCAGTTTTACCTGGCGGAACAATGAGCAGTTCTTC.

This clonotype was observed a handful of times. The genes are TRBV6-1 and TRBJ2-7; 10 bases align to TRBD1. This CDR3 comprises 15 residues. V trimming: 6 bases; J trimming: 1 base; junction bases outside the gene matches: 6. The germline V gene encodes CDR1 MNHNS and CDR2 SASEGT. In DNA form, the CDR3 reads TGTGCCAGCAGCCCCGACAGGGGGCTTTCCTACGAGCAGTACTTC. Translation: CASSPDRGLSYEQYF.

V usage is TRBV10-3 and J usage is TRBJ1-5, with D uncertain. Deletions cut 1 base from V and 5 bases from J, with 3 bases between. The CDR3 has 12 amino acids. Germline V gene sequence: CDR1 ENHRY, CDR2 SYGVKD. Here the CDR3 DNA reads TGTGCCATCAGTGAGTTTGATCAGCCCCAGCATTTT. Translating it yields CAISEFDQPQHF.

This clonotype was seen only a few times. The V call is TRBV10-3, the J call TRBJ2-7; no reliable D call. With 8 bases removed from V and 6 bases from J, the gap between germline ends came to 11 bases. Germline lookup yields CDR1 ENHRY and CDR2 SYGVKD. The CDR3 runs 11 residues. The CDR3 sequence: CAIEQTGEQYF. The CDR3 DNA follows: TGTGCCATCGAGCAGACCGGCGAGCAGTACTTC.

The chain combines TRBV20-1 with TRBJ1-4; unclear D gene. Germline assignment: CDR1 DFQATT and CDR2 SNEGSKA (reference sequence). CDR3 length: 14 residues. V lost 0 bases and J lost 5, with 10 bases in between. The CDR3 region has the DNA TGCAGTGCTAGAGATATGGGGTTAAATGAAAAACTGTTTTTT. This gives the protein CSARDMGLNEKLFF.

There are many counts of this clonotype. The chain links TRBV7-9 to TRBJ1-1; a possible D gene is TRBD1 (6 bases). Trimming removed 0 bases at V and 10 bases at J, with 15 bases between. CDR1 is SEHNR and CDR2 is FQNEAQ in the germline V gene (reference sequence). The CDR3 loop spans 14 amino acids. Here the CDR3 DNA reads TGTGCCAGCAGCTTAGCTGCCGGACAGTTGCGAGCTTTCTTT. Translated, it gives CASSLAAGQLRAFF.

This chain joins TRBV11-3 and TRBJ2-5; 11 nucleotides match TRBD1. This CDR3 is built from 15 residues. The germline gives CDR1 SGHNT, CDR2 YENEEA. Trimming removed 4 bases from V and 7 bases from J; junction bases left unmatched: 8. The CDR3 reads CASSSGTGGGRTQYF. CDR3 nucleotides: TGTGCCAGCAGCTCAGGGACAGGGGGTGGTCGGACCCAGTACTTC. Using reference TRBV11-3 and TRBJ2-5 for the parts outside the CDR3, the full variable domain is EAGVVQSPRYKIIEKKQPVAFWCNPISGHNTLYWYLQNLGQGPELLIRYENEEAVDDSQLPKDRFSAERLKGVDSTLKIQPAELGDSAVYLCASSSGTGGGRTQYFGPGTRLLVL.

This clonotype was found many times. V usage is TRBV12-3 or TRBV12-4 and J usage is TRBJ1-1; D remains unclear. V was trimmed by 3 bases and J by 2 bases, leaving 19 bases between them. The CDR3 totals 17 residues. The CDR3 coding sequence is TGTGCCAGCAGTTTTCCCGTGGGCGTGATAGATAACACTGAAGCTTTCTTT. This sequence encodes CASSFPVGVIDNTEAFF.

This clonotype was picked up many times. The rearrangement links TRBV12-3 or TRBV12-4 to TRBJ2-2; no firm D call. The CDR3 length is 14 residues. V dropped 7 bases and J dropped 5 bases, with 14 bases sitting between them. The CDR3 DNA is TGTGCCAGCAAGAAAGATGGACGGACCGGGGAGCTGTTTTTT. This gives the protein CASKKDGRTGELFF.

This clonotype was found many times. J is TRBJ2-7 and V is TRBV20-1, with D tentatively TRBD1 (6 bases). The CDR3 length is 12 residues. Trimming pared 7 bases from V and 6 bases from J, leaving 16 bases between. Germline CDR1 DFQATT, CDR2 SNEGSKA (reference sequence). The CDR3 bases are TGCAGTGTAGGACAGCGCCAGAGCGAGCAGTACTTC. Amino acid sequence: CSVGQRQSEQYF.

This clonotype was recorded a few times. The CDR3 spells CSARPPTRGPYEQYF. The CDR3 DNA reads as TGCAGTGCTAGACCCCCCACGAGGGGGCCCTACGAGCAGTACTTC. The chain carries TRBV20-1 and TRBJ2-7, with 7 bases aligning to TRBD1. The CDR3 has 15 amino acids. With V trimmed by 2 bases and J by 2 bases, 9 bases remained unmatched. The germline CDR1 and CDR2 sequences are DFQATT and SNEGSKA (reference sequence).

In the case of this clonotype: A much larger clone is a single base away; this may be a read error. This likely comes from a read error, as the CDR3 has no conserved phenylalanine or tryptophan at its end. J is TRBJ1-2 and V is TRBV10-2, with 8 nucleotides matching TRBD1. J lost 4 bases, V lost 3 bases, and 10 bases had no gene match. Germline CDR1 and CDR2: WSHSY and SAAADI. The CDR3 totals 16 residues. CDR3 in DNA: TGCGCCAGCAGTGATTCAAGGACAGGGCGACGCTATGGCTACACCGTC. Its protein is CASSDSRTGRRYGYTV.

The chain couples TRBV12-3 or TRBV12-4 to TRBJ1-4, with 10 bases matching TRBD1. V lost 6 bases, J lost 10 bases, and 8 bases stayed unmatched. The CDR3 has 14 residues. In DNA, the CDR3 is TGTGCCAGCAGCCGGGGACAGGGGAAGGGAAAACTGTTTTTT. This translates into CASSRGQGKGKLFF.

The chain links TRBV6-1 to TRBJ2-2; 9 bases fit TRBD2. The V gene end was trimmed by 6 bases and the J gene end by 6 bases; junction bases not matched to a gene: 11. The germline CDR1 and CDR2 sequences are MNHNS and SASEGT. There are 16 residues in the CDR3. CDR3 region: CASRGFERGVSGELFF. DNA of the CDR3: TGTGCCAGCAGGGGGTTCGAGCGGGGGGTCTCCGGGGAGCTGTTTTTT.

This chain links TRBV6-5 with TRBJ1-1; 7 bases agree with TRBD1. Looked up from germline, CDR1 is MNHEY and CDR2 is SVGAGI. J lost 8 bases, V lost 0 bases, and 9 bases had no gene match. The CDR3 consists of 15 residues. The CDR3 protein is CASSYSIVGGAEAFF. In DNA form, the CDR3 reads TGTGCCAGCAGTTACTCGATTGTAGGGGGCGCGGAAGCTTTCTTT.

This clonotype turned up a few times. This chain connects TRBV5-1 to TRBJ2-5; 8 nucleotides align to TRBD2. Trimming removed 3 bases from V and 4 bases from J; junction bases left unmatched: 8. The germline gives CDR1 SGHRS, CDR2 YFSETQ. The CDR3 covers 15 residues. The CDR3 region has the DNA TGCGCCAGCAGCTCGGGGGGGAATCCGGGAGAGACCCAGTACTTC. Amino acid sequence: CASSSGGNPGETQYF.